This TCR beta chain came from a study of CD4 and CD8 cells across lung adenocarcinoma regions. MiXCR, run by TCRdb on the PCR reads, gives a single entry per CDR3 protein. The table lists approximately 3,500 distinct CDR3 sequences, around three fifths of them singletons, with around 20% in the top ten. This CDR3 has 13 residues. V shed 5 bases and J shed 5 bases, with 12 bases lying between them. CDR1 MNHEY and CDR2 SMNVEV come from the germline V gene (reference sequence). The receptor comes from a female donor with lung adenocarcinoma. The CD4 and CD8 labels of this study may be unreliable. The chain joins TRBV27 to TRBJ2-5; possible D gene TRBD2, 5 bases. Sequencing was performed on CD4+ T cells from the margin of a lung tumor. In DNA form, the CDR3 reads TGTGCCAGCAGTCCCCGCCGCGGGGAGACCCAGTACTTC. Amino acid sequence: CASSPRRGETQYF.